The clone carrying this T cell receptor beta chain has a single count. The data stem from a study of control samples from healthy donors and cancer patients. Clones were read by immunoSEQ multiplex PCR, and TCRdb kept only the in-frame ones, dropping some. The table has more than 85,000 clones, 70% to 85% seen once. Looked up from germline, CDR1 is SGHRS and CDR2 is YFSETQ. Trimming shortened V by 4 bases and J by 6 bases, and 19 bases separated the two germline ends. This CDR3 spans 15 amino acids. The specimen was PBMCs. The chain recombines TRBV5-1 with TRBJ2-5; D possibly uses TRBD1 or TRBD2 (5 bases each). The clonotype originates from a man aged 65 to 79 with lung cancer. The CDR3 region has the DNA TGCGCCAGCAGCCGTGACACACCTGGGGGAAAGACCCAGTACTTC. Translating it yields CASSRDTPGGKTQYF.